The present entry profiles one T cell receptor beta chain with its context. Antigen unknown. This entry belongs to a study of cytotoxic CD8 clonotypes in ibrutinib-treated CLL. Study-level background: The group held approximately eleven relapsed/refractory and around 15 treatment-naive patients, with roughly 17 IGHV unmutated. Response sampling came at median approximately twelve months of treatment, ranging about 6 to 40 months. Each sample contained, on average, approximately 230,000 productive templates and 80,000 to 95,000 productive rearrangements. The study, taken as a whole, reports: Sampling times, which were not matched between the groups, differed between sustained-remission patients and progressing patients.

Method: immunoSEQ multiplex PCR; TCRdb's copy keeps in-frame clones and lacks some. The repertoire has 95,000 to 100,000 clones, more than 75% of them found once; the top ten carry approximately 30%. The germline gives CDR1 SQVTM, CDR2 ANQGSEA. Trimming pared 6 bases from V and 6 bases from J, leaving 12 bases between. This CDR3 is built from 11 residues. The chain links TRBV29-1 to TRBJ2-7, with a tentative D call TRBD2 (5 bases). This sequence originates from a human donor with chronic lymphocytic leukemia. Material: PBMCs, obtained after 12 months of ibrutinib treatment. The CDR3 DNA is TGCAGCGTCCGCCGAGGGCTCGAGCAGTACTTC. As protein: CSVRRGLEQYF.